A single sample is the source of the 5 T cell receptor beta chains below, sequenced in a study of blood T cell repertoires in COVID-19. TCRdb's table, derived via immunoSEQ multiplex PCR, lists solely in-frame clones and lacks some. The table has more than 250,000 clones, roughly 90% seen once. Source material: PBMCs or T cells enriched from blood (not recorded which). Every receptor here comes from a young woman with acute COVID-19.

The rearrangement uses TRBV27 and TRBJ2-3, with 12 positions matching TRBD2. Germline CDR1 is MNHEY and CDR2 is SMNVEV (reference sequence). V shed 3 bases, J shed 4 bases, and the junction held 11 bases outside the gene matches. This CDR3 is built from 18 residues. The chain's CDR3 is CASSFHVLAGGSPDTQYF. For the CDR3, the DNA is TGTGCCAGCAGTTTTCATGTACTAGCGGGAGGTTCCCCAGATACGCAGTATTTT.

The chain couples TRBV7-3 to TRBJ1-5; D unresolved. This CDR3 contains 18 residues. Trimming pared 5 bases from V and 0 bases from J, leaving 20 bases between. CDR1 and CDR2 (germline): SGHTA, FQGTGA. CDR3 nucleotides: TGTGCCAGCAGCCCCCCTAATTCGGAGAAATATAGCAATCAGCCCCAGCATTTT. Translated: CASSPPNSEKYSNQPQHF.

V gene TRBV27 combines with J gene TRBJ2-1; the D gene is possibly TRBD1 (5 bases). V was trimmed by 7 bases and J by 8 bases, leaving 12 bases between them. Looked up from germline, CDR1 is MNHEY and CDR2 is SMNVEV (reference sequence). The CDR3 spans 12 residues. The CDR3, as DNA: TGTGCCAGCACGAATTGGGGCGATGAGCAGTTCTTC. This encodes CASTNWGDEQFF.

This rearrangement joins TRBV25-1 to TRBJ2-7; 15 bases agree with TRBD2. This CDR3 region has 14 residues. The V gene's germline CDR1 is MGHDK and CDR2 SYGVNS. The junction had 5 bases not matched to a gene; V was cut back by 9 bases and J by 5 bases. The CDR3 region is CASRTSGRAHEQYF. The CDR3 nucleotides are TGTGCCAGTCGGACTAGCGGGAGGGCCCACGAGCAGTACTTC.

This chain joins TRBV28 and TRBJ2-6; D ambiguous. The germline gives CDR1 MDHEN, CDR2 SYDVKM. This CDR3 is 14 amino acids long. V was clipped by 3 bases and J by 0 bases, with 3 bases between them. CDR3 region: CASSFRSGANVLTF. As DNA, the CDR3 is TGTGCCAGCAGTTTTCGCTCTGGGGCCAACGTCCTGACTTTC. Based on the CDR3 plus reference TRBV28 and TRBJ2-6, the full variable domain is DVKVTQSSRYLVKRTGEKVFLECVQDMDHENMFWYRQDPGLGLRLIYFSYDVKMKEKGDIPEGYSVSREKKERFSLILESASTNQTSMYLCASSFRSGANVLTFGAGSRLTVL.